Below, 22 T cell receptor beta chains from the same sample are listed, as sequenced in a study of blood T cell repertoires in COVID-19. TCRdb keeps only in-frame clones here, not all; method: immunoSEQ multiplex PCR. Altogether 200,000 to 300,000 clones are present, 81% being singletons, with the ten largest covering 6.5% to 8.5%. The sample consisted of peripheral blood. The receptor source for this set is an elderly woman with COVID-19, enrolled during active disease.

This clone was seen only once. This chain joins TRBV27 and TRBJ2-7, with 10 bases lining up with TRBD2. The CDR3 consists of 15 residues. CDR1 is MNHEY and CDR2 is SMNVEV in the germline V gene (reference sequence). V dropped 10 bases and J dropped 4; count of bases not matched to a gene: 13. The DNA of the CDR3 is TGTGCCACCGGCCGTCAGCGGGGGGGTCTTTACGAGCAGTACTTC. It yields the protein CATGRQRGGLYEQYF.

The chain uses TRBV19 and TRBJ2-5; 8 bases map to TRBD1. Germline V gene data show CDR1 as LNHDA and CDR2 as SQIVND (reference sequence). The CDR3 runs to 13 residues. After removal of 8 bases from V and 5 bases from J, the junction contained 7 bases not matched to a gene. The CDR3: CASRHRGWETQYF. In DNA form, the CDR3 reads TGTGCCAGTCGGCACAGGGGGTGGGAGACCCAGTACTTC.

The J gene is TRBJ1-1, the V gene TRBV2; 7 bases are shared with TRBD1. The junction had 6 bases not matched to a gene; V was cut back by 7 bases and J by 4 bases. This CDR3 is built from 13 residues. The V gene's germline CDR1 is SNHLY and CDR2 FYNNEI. The CDR3 DNA reads as TGTGCCAGCATCTTTACAGGGGCCACTGAAGCTTTCTTT. This codes for CASIFTGATEAFF. The full variable domain, completed using reference TRBV2 and TRBJ1-1, is EPEVTQTPSHQVTQMGQEVILRCVPISNHLYFYWYRQILGQKVEFLVSFYNNEISEKSEIFDDQFSVERPDGSNFTLKIRSTKLEDSAMYFCASIFTGATEAFFGQGTRLTVV.

The CDR3 DNA reads TGTGCCAGCAGTTTATTAACAGAAGAAGCTTTCTTT. This codes for CASSLLTEEAFF. The chain recombines TRBV12-3 or TRBV12-4 with TRBJ1-1; no firm D call. Trimming took off 2 bases at V and 8 bases at J, with 9 bases between the two ends. The CDR3 loop spans 12 amino acids.

This chain links TRBV10-3 with TRBJ1-3; D is unclear. CDR3 length: 17 residues. Per the germline V gene, CDR1 is ENHRY and CDR2 is SYGVKD. The germline V and J ends were trimmed by 3 bases and 0 bases, with 15 bases remaining between them. The CDR3 protein is CAISDPGKGNSGNTIYF. The CDR3 DNA reads TGTGCCATCAGTGACCCGGGGAAAGGAAACTCTGGAAACACCATATATTTT.

V is TRBV19 and J is TRBJ1-1; 9 bases fit TRBD1. The germline CDR1 and CDR2 sequences are LNHDA and SQIVND (reference sequence). The junction had 11 bases not matched to a gene; V was cut back by 5 bases and J by 4 bases. CDR3 length: 16 amino acids. The CDR3 is CASSSGQGRPLTEAFF. The DNA of the CDR3 is TGTGCCAGTAGTTCCGGACAGGGGCGTCCCCTCACTGAAGCTTTCTTT.

The chain uses TRBV7-9 and TRBJ2-3; TRBD2 agrees at 13 bases. The V gene's germline CDR1 is SEHNR and CDR2 FQNEAQ (reference sequence). The CDR3 consists of 15 residues. Trimming at V came to 5 bases and at J to 3 bases, leaving 2 bases not matched to a gene. The CDR3 reads CASSRTSGRTDTQYF. DNA for the CDR3: TGTGCCAGCAGCCGGACTAGCGGGAGAACAGATACGCAGTATTTT.

V usage is TRBV4-1 and J usage is TRBJ2-7, with D possibly being TRBD1 (6 bases). This CDR3 has 13 amino acids. V shed 5 bases and J shed 3 bases, with 11 bases lying between them. Germline CDR1 is MGHRA and CDR2 is YSYEKL. CDR3: CASSRQQGYEQYF. Written as DNA, the CDR3 is TGCGCCAGCAGCAGACAACAGGGCTACGAGCAGTACTTC.

The chain recombines TRBV20-1 with TRBJ2-7; 11 bases are a match to TRBD2. The CDR3 runs to 13 residues. Germline trimming cut 3 bases from V and 5 bases from J; bases unmatched to any gene: 3. CDR1 and CDR2 (germline): DFQATT, SNEGSKA (reference sequence). The CDR3 coding sequence is TGCAGTGCTAGTAGCGGGAGGGCCGACGAGCAGTACTTC. It is translated as CSASSGRADEQYF.

The rearrangement uses TRBV6-5 and TRBJ2-7, with 10 bases identical to TRBD2. Germline V gene sequence: CDR1 MNHEY, CDR2 SVGAGI. V dropped 6 bases and J dropped 6; count of bases not matched to a gene: 11. The CDR3 covers 15 residues. The chain's CDR3 is CASSVVPGLALEQYF. The CDR3 nucleotides are TGTGCCAGCAGCGTTGTACCGGGACTAGCGCTCGAGCAGTACTTC.

The chain has TRBV10-1 and TRBJ2-3; 9 bases map to TRBD2. J gave up 1 base and V 0 bases, and 2 bases lay outside the gene matches. Per the germline V gene, CDR1 is WNHNN and CDR2 is SYGVQD (reference sequence). The CDR3 spans 16 residues. The chain's CDR3 is CASSESVAGGTDTQYF. CDR3 coding DNA: TGCGCCAGCAGTGAGTCGGTAGCGGGGGGCACAGATACGCAGTATTTT.

This rearrangement joins TRBV6-6 to TRBJ2-5, with TRBD2 identical over 10 bases. Germline V gene sequence: CDR1 MNHNY, CDR2 SVGAGI (reference sequence). The length of the CDR3 is 17 residues. Trimming took 5 bases from V and 5 from J; bases not matched to a gene: 14. The CDR3 DNA reads TGTGCCAGCAGTCGCTCAGGAGGGACTAGCGTTGCGGAGACCCAGTACTTC. Translation gives CASSRSGGTSVAETQYF.

V is TRBV7-9 and J is TRBJ1-1; TRBD1 aligns across 8 bases. Germline assignment: CDR1 SEHNR and CDR2 FQNEAQ (reference sequence). The ends lost 7 bases at V and 5 bases at J; junction bases unmatched: 6. The CDR3 sequence is 13 residues long. This CDR3 reads CASTRTGLTEAFF. CDR3 bases: TGTGCCAGCACTAGGACAGGGTTGACTGAAGCTTTCTTT.

The chain uses TRBV5-4 and TRBJ1-1, with 7 positions matching TRBD1. Germline V gives CDR1 SGHNT, CDR2 YYREEE (reference sequence). The trim removed 2 bases at V and 11 bases at J, leaving 6 bases unmatched. The CDR3 has 12 amino acids. CDR3 DNA sequence: TGTGCCAGCAGCTTAGGACAGGCGCCGGCTTTCTTT. It yields the protein CASSLGQAPAFF.

The J gene is TRBJ2-1, the V gene TRBV7-9; 7 bases are shared with TRBD2. The germline V gene encodes CDR1 SEHNR and CDR2 FQNEAQ (reference sequence). The CDR3 is made up of 14 amino acids. After removal of 5 bases from V and 4 bases from J, the junction contained 5 bases not matched to a gene. The CDR3 loop is CASSPGLDYNEQFF. CDR3 nucleotides: TGTGCCAGCAGCCCCGGACTAGATTACAATGAGCAGTTCTTC.

The chain has TRBV6-6 and TRBJ2-7; 8 bases map to TRBD1. CDR3 length: 15 amino acids. The germline gives CDR1 MNHNY, CDR2 SVGAGI (reference sequence). J was trimmed by 3 bases and V by 6 bases; bases with no gene match: 10. CDR3 loop: CASRTPGGLGYEQYF. The CDR3 coding sequence is TGTGCCAGCAGGACCCCAGGGGGCCTCGGCTACGAGCAGTACTTC.

This CDR3 is CASSLGLGGSNEQFF. In nucleotides, the CDR3 is TGCGCCAGCAGCTTGGGGCTAGGGGGTAGCAATGAGCAGTTCTTC. The J gene is TRBJ2-1, the V gene TRBV5-1, with D maybe TRBD1 (6 bases). This CDR3 region has 15 residues. V was pared by 0 bases and J by 6 bases, with 13 bases between. The germline CDR1 and CDR2 sequences are SGHRS and YFSETQ.

The rearrangement uses TRBV28 and TRBJ1-2; tentatively, D is TRBD1 (6 bases). Germline lookup yields CDR1 MDHEN and CDR2 SYDVKM. CDR3 size: 16 residues. The V and J ends lost 1 base and 4 bases respectively, with 16 bases between them. CDR3 bases: TGTGCCAGCAGTTTATCAACAGGGTCGACCTTCTATGGCTACACCTTC. Its protein is CASSLSTGSTFYGYTF.

The V call is TRBV7-2, the J call TRBJ1-5; tentative D call: TRBD1 (5 bases). The V end was cut by 1 base, the J end by 0 bases, with 7 bases between. The germline V gene encodes CDR1 SGHTA and CDR2 FQGNSA. The CDR3 runs to 15 residues. The CDR3 loop is CASSLGQNSNQPQHF. CDR3 nucleotide sequence: TGTGCCAGCAGCTTAGGACAGAATAGCAATCAGCCCCAGCATTTT.

V is TRBV18 and J is TRBJ1-1; D might be TRBD1 (6 bases). The CDR3 spans 14 residues. The germline V gene has CDR1 KGHSH and CDR2 LQKENI. Trimming stripped 2 bases from V and 5 bases from J, with 12 bases between. The CDR3 sequence is CASSPMGARTEAFF. The CDR3, as DNA: TGTGCCAGCTCACCAATGGGGGCGAGAACTGAAGCTTTCTTT.

This clone was observed once. The chain links TRBV7-9 to TRBJ2-2, with TRBD2 matching 8 bases. CDR1 is SEHNR, CDR2 FQNEAQ, per germline (reference sequence). With 2 bases clipped from V and 6 bases from J, the junction kept 2 bases outside the gene matches. This CDR3 spans 14 amino acids. The CDR3 spells CASSLKRESGELFF. CDR3 coding DNA: TGTGCCAGCAGCTTAAAGCGGGAGTCCGGGGAGCTGTTTTTT.

This rearrangement joins TRBV14 to TRBJ2-7; 9 bases match TRBD1. This CDR3 region has 16 residues. CDR1 is SGHDN and CDR2 is FVKESK in the germline V gene. The V gene end was trimmed by 0 bases and the J gene end by 5 bases; junction bases not matched to a gene: 8. The CDR3 DNA reads as TGTGCCAGCAGCCAAGATCTTGGGACAGGGTCCAACGAGCAGTACTTC. Translated, it gives CASSQDLGTGSNEQYF.